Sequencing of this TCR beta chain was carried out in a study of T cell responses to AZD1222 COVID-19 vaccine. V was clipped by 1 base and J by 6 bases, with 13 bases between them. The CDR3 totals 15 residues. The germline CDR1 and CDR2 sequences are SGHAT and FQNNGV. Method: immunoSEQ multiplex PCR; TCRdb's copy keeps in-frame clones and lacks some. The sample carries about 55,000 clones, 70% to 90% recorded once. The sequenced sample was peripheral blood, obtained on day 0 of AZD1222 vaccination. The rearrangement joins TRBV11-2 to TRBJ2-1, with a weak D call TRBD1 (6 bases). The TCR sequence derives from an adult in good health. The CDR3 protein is CASSLAQGQGNEQFF. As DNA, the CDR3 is TGTGCCAGCAGCTTAGCTCAGGGGCAGGGCAATGAGCAGTTCTTC.